A selection of T cell receptor beta chains follows, all from one sample in a study of blood T cell repertoires in COVID-19. The protocol was immunoSEQ multiplex PCR, while the TCRdb copy is restricted to in-frame clones and leaves out a portion. The sample records around 270,000 clones, less than 90% being singletons. The sample taken for sequencing was peripheral blood. Receptor source: a middle-aged woman who had recovered from COVID-19. The conserved cysteine and the conserved F or W are not part of the CDR3 here. The order of the fields is J gene, V gene, CDR3 length, CDR3 protein.

>TRBJ2-5|TRBV6-5|12
ASSHQGTQETQY
>TRBJ1-4|TRBV28|13
ASRERGGRGEKLF
>TRBJ1-5|TRBV2|11
ASSYRVRQPQH
>TRBJ2-7|TRBV11-1|11
ASSWTGENEQY
>TRBJ1-5|TRBV2|11
ASTQLEGQPQH
>TRBJ1-3|TRBV6-5|12
ASTAVSSGNTIY
>TRBJ1-1|TRBV15|13
ATSRDRPMNTEAF
>TRBJ2-5|TRBV5-1|10
ASSERQETQY
>TRBJ1-2|TRBV7-2|11
ATKRVESYGYT
>TRBJ2-7|TRBV21-1|11
ASSKGHRTGRN
>TRBJ1-1|TRBV11-3|16
ASSAEGGWGRRNTEAF
>TRBJ2-3|TRBV13|13
ASSPRTGVEDTQY
>TRBJ2-7|TRBV6-5|12
ASARAQGAGEQY
>TRBJ1-4|TRBV28|13
ASSGPGTGKEKLF
>TRBJ1-1|TRBV2|13
ASSEGEGMNTEAF
>TRBJ2-7|TRBV5-1|12
ASSPHGTGVEQY
>TRBJ1-6|TRBV6-5|11
ASSLQGRSPLH
>TRBJ1-5|TRBV20-1|10
SASTELRPQH
>TRBJ2-5|TRBV7-2|14
ASSLRMPGRGETQY
>TRBJ1-5|TRBV19|13
ASSIEYRGYQPQH
>TRBJ1-1|TRBV7-8|13
ASSLGGQGNTEAF
>TRBJ1-2|TRBV6-5|13
ASSQHQVSNYGYT
>TRBJ1-6|TRBV4-1|13
ASSQAAGENSPLH
>TRBJ2-2|TRBV6-1|13
ASSEGLGGPGELF
>TRBJ2-1|TRBV12-5|13
ASGFLGQGLIEQF
>TRBJ1-1|TRBV18|17
ASSPPLVARAGVDTEAF
>TRBJ2-7|TRBV15|12
ATSRLQGADEQY
>TRBJ2-1|TRBV29-1|11
SARGETYNEQF
>TRBJ2-1|TRBV7-9|15
ASSHRLAGGHYNEQF
>TRBJ2-7|TRBV18|14
ASSPMADRGSYEQY
>TRBJ2-1|TRBV5-6|11
ASSLVDNDEQF
>TRBJ1-3|TRBV19|14
ASSMDRVFSGNTIY
>TRBJ1-4|TRBV28|12
ASSSGQGAGKLF
>TRBJ1-2|TRBV12-5|18
ASGFSTRWTGQGTNYGYT